Each of the 4 T cell receptor beta chains below was sequenced from the same sample in a study of CD8 T cells in Susac syndrome. It was with random hexamers that roughly 0.45 to 1 ug RNA was reverse transcribed. TCRdb re-called the immunoSEQ multiplex PCR reads through MiXCR, storing one row per CDR3 protein. Of some 140,000 distinct CDR3 sequences detected, around nine tenths appear once; the ten largest clones hold about 0.23%. The source material was CD8+ T cells from PBMCs. The receptors originated from a human donor with multiple sclerosis.

This chain links TRBV10-3 with TRBJ1-4, with TRBD1 identical over 7 bases. The CDR3 runs to 13 residues. V lost 11 bases and J lost 5; bases outside the gene matches: 8. The germline V gene encodes CDR1 ENHRY and CDR2 SYGVKD. The CDR3 sequence: CAAGPGGNEKLFF. Here the CDR3 DNA reads TGTGCCGCTGGCCCAGGGGGAAATGAAAAACTGTTTTTT.

The chain uses TRBV28 and TRBJ1-6; 7 positions agree with TRBD1. Germline values: CDR1 MDHEN, CDR2 SYDVKM. With V trimmed by 6 bases and J by 6 bases, 5 bases remained unmatched. CDR3 length equals 14 residues. The CDR3 region is CASSWGQSNSPLHF. The DNA of the CDR3 is TGTGCCAGCAGCTGGGGACAGAGTAATTCACCCCTCCACTTT. Based on the CDR3 plus reference TRBV28 and TRBJ1-6, the full variable domain is DVKVTQSSRYLVKRTGEKVFLECVQDMDHENMFWYRQDPGLGLRLIYFSYDVKMKEKGDIPEGYSVSREKKERFSLILESASTNQTSMYLCASSWGQSNSPLHFGNGTRLTVT.

This chain uses TRBV6-5 with TRBJ1-6; D gene ambiguous. Germline V lookup: CDR1 MNHEY, CDR2 SVGAGI. The V end lost 1 base, the J end lost 0 bases, and 10 bases lay between the germline ends. This CDR3 has 17 amino acids. CDR3 amino acids: CASSYFEGSSYNSPLHF. The CDR3 region has the DNA TGTGCCAGCAGTTACTTTGAGGGCAGCTCCTATAATTCACCCCTCCACTTT.

The chain couples TRBV6-5 to TRBJ2-1, with a tentative D call TRBD1 (5 bases). The V end lost 7 bases, the J end lost 0 bases, and 13 bases lay between the germline ends. CDR1 and CDR2 from the germline V gene are MNHEY and SVGAGI. The CDR3 contains 15 residues. CDR3 sequence reads: CASKPTGDSYNEQFF. CDR3 sequence (DNA): TGTGCCAGCAAGCCAACAGGCGACTCCTACAATGAGCAGTTCTTC.